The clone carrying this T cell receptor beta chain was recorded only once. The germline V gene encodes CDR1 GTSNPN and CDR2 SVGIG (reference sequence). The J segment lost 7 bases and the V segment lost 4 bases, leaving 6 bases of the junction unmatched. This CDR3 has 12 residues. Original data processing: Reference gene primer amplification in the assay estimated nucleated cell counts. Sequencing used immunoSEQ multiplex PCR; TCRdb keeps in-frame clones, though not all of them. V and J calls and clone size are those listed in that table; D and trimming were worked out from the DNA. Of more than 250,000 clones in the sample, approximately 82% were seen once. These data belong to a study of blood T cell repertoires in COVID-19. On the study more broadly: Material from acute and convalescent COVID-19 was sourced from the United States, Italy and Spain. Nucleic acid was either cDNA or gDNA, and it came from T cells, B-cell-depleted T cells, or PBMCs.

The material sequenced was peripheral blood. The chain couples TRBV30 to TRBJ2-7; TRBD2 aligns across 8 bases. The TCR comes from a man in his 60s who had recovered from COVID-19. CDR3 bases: TGTGCCTGGAATCCGGGAGGGTGGGAGCAGTACTTC. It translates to CAWNPGGWEQYF. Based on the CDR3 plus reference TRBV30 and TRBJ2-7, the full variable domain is SQTIHQWPATLVQPVGSPLSLECTVEGTSNPNLYWYRQAAGRGLQLLFYSVGIGQISSEVPQNLSASRPQDRQFILSSKKLLLSDSGFYLCAWNPGGWEQYFGPGTRLTVT.